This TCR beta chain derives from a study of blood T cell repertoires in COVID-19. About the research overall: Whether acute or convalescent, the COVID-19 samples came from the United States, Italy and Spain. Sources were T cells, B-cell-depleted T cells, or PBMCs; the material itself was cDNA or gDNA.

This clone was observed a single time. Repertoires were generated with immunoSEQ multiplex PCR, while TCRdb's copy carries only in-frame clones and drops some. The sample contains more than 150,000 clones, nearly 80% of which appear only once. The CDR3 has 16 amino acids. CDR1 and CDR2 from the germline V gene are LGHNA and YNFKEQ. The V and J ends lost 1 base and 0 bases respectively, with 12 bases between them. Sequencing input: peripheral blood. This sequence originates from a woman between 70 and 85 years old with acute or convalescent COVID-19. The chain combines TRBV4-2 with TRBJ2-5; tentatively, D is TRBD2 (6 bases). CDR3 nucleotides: TGTGCCAGCAGCCAAGGTCAACGGGAGAACCAAGAGACCCAGTACTTC. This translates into CASSQGQRENQETQYF.